These T cell receptor beta chains were read from a single sample in a study of cytotoxic CD8 clonotypes in ibrutinib-treated CLL. Sequenced by immunoSEQ multiplex PCR; TCRdb stores in-frame clones only, minus some. Of some 300,000 clones in the sample, around four fifths were seen once. Sequences were derived from PBMCs, sampled before ibrutinib treatment. All receptors come from a human donor with chronic lymphocytic leukemia. Each CDR3 is given with its conserved first and last residue. D genes are given only for firm matches. Clone size is not always given. Where it is, it says once, few, many or a class for expanded clones.

v_call	clone_size	j_call	d_call	cdr3_aa	cdr3_nt
TRBV27	-	TRBJ2-5	-	CATRRGRVLSETQYF	TGTGCCACCCGTAGGGGCAGGGTGCTGTCAGAGACCCAGTACTTC
TRBV6-1	-	TRBJ1-5	-	CASSENTNQPQHF	TGTGCCAGCAGTGAAAACACCAATCAGCCCCAGCATTTT
TRBV7-3	-	TRBJ2-2	TRBD2	CASSPPGLTNTGELFF	TGTGCCAGCAGCCCGCCGGGACTAACGAACACCGGGGAGCTGTTTTTT
TRBV30	-	TRBJ2-7	-	CAWSSTGFREQYF	TGTGCCTGGAGTAGCACAGGGTTTCGGGAGCAGTACTTC
TRBV27	-	TRBJ2-7	TRBD2	CASSFLTSGGYEQYF	TGTGCCAGCAGTTTCCTGACTAGCGGGGGGTACGAGCAGTACTTC
TRBV19	-	TRBJ1-2	-	CASSIAETGIGYTF	TGTGCCAGTAGTATTGCTGAGACAGGCATTGGGTACACCTTC
TRBV6-5	-	TRBJ2-2	-	CASRPGTFNTGELFF	TGTGCCAGCAGACCCGGGACTTTCAACACCGGGGAGCTGTTTTTT
TRBV9	-	TRBJ1-2	-	CASSVLSDSSYGYTF	TGTGCCAGCAGCGTACTTTCAGACAGCTCTTATGGCTACACCTTC
TRBV28	-	TRBJ1-1	-	CASSLDLFRGEAFF	TGTGCCAGCAGTTTAGATTTATTTCGGGGGGAAGCTTTCTTT
TRBV23-1	-	TRBJ2-6	-	CASSQTLFFYISGANVLTF	TGCGCCAGCAGTCAAACCCTCTTTTTTTATATCTCTGGGGCCAACGTCCTGACTTTC
TRBV18	-	TRBJ1-3	-	CASSPQQSSGNTIYF	TGTGCCAGCTCACCACAGCAGTCCTCTGGAAACACCATATATTTT
TRBV11-2	once	TRBJ2-7	TRBD1	CASSLRGTGVSEQYF	TGTGCCAGCAGCCTCCGAGGGACAGGGGTCTCCGAGCAGTACTTC
TRBV18	-	TRBJ1-4	-	CASSPPGSTNEKLFF	TGTGCCAGCTCACCACCGGGATCAACTAATGAAAAACTGTTTTTT
TRBV6-4	-	TRBJ2-3	TRBD2	CASSDSGLAGESGSTDTQYF	TGTGCCAGCAGTGACTCGGGGCTAGCGGGAGAATCGGGAAGCACAGATACGCAGTATTTT
TRBV5-4	-	TRBJ2-1	TRBD1	CASSLRDRVYNEQFF	TGTGCCAGCAGCTTGAGGGACAGGGTTTACAATGAGCAGTTCTTC
TRBV7-8	-	TRBJ2-7	-	CASSSGLSYEQYF	TGTGCCAGCAGCTCGGGGCTCTCCTACGAGCAGTACTTC
TRBV5-6	-	TRBJ2-7	TRBD2	CASSLQREDYEQYF	TGTGCCAGCAGCTTGCAGCGGGAGGACTACGAGCAGTACTTC
TRBV13	-	TRBJ1-4	-	CASSPNSGLTNEKLFF	TGTGCCAGCAGCCCTAACTCAGGGTTAACTAATGAAAAACTGTTTTTT
TRBV27	-	TRBJ2-2	-	CASIQKTGELFF	TGTGCCAGCATCCAAAAAACCGGGGAGCTGTTTTTT
TRBV7-2	-	TRBJ2-3	TRBD1	CASSLDRGPSDTQYF	TGTGCCAGCAGCTTGGACAGGGGGCCTTCAGATACGCAGTATTTT
TRBV7-2	once	TRBJ2-1	-	CASSLPPNEQFF	TGTGCCAGCAGCCTCCCGCCCAATGAGCAGTTCTTC
TRBV2	few	TRBJ2-7	TRBD1	CASSEVDRGFYEQYF	TGTGCCAGCAGTGAAGTGGACAGGGGGTTCTACGAGCAGTACTTC
TRBV27	-	TRBJ1-1	-	CASSPPPGYGTEAFF	TGTGCCAGCAGCCCCCCCCCAGGGTACGGCACTGAAGCTTTCTTT
TRBV11-2	few	TRBJ2-1	-	CASSLDWTTNEQFF	TGTGCCAGCAGCTTAGATTGGACGACCAATGAGCAGTTCTTC
TRBV4-3	-	TRBJ2-7	TRBD2	CASSQDRGRISDEQYF	TGCGCCAGCAGCCAAGATCGCGGGAGGATCAGCGACGAGCAGTACTTC
TRBV27	-	TRBJ2-2	TRBD2	CASRTSLAGTGELFF	TGTGCCAGCAGGACTAGCCTAGCGGGGACCGGGGAGCTGTTTTTT
TRBV4-2	-	TRBJ1-1	-	CASSQVKDTEAFF	TGTGCCAGCAGCCAAGTCAAAGACACTGAAGCTTTCTTT
TRBV6-1	few	TRBJ2-7	-	CASSEGAYEQYF	TGTGCCAGCAGTGAAGGGGCCTACGAGCAGTACTTC
TRBV4-2	-	TRBJ1-4	TRBD1	CASSPTGGRTNEKLFF	TGTGCCAGCAGCCCTACAGGGGGCAGAACTAATGAAAAACTGTTTTTT
TRBV13	-	TRBJ2-7	TRBD1	CASSFGRTGTFWQYF	TGTGCCAGCAGCTTTGGTAGGACAGGGACTTTTTGGCAGTACTTC
TRBV27	-	TRBJ2-7	-	CASSLRREAYEQYF	TGTGCCAGCAGTTTACGGCGGGAAGCCTACGAGCAGTACTTC
TRBV11-2	few	TRBJ1-1	-	CASSLSSGTEAFF	TGTGCCAGCAGCTTATCGTCCGGCACTGAAGCTTTCTTT
TRBV5-6	once	TRBJ2-1	-	CASSLPRGEIYNEQFF	TGTGCCAGCAGCCTCCCCCGGGGCGAAATCTACAATGAGCAGTTCTTC
TRBV19	-	TRBJ1-4	TRBD1	CASTPPPGQGTLFF	TGTGCCAGTACCCCTCCACCGGGACAGGGCACACTGTTTTTT
TRBV5-4	-	TRBJ1-2	-	CASSLSHRGNGYTF	TGTGCCAGCAGCTTGTCACACCGAGGGAATGGCTACACCTTC
TRBV15	-	TRBJ2-2	TRBD1	CATSSIQGTGELFF	TGTGCCACCAGCAGCATACAGGGGACCGGGGAGCTGTTTTTT
TRBV19	-	TRBJ2-7	TRBD2	CASSMGLAGETYEQYF	TGTGCCAGTAGTATGGGACTAGCGGGGGAGACCTACGAGCAGTACTTC
TRBV6-5	-	TRBJ1-6	-	CASSSGYPSPLHF	TGTGCCAGCAGTTCGGGATATCCTTCACCCCTCCACTTT
TRBV7-7	-	TRBJ2-5	TRBD1	CASSYDRGSETQYF	TGTGCCAGCAGCTATGACAGGGGATCAGAGACCCAGTACTTC
TRBV9	once	TRBJ2-7	-	CASSVDSWGVPHEQYF	TGTGCCAGCAGCGTAGACTCGTGGGGGGTCCCCCACGAGCAGTACTTC
TRBV28	-	TRBJ2-7	TRBD1	CASRGDRPPYEQYF	TGTGCCAGCAGGGGGGACAGGCCCCCCTACGAGCAGTACTTC
TRBV28	-	TRBJ1-1	TRBD1	CASGTGTGVLDTEAFF	TGTGCCAGCGGAACCGGGACAGGGGTATTAGACACTGAAGCTTTCTTT
TRBV11-1	once	TRBJ2-7	-	CASSLDLLGNLAYEQYF	TGTGCCAGCAGCTTAGACCTCCTCGGAAACTTGGCTTACGAGCAGTACTTC
TRBV9	-	TRBJ2-1	TRBD2	CASSVGIREVTSNEQFF	TGTGCCAGCAGCGTAGGAATACGGGAGGTAACATCCAATGAGCAGTTCTTC
TRBV15	-	TRBJ2-7	TRBD2	CATSGGLAELEEQYF	TGTGCCACCAGCGGGGGACTAGCGGAACTGGAGGAGCAGTACTTC
TRBV4-2	-	TRBJ2-7	-	CASSHIYGPSSYEQYF	TGTGCCAGCAGCCATATATACGGTCCCAGCTCCTACGAGCAGTACTTC
TRBV29-1	once	TRBJ2-5	-	CSASPAGETQYF	TGCAGCGCTTCCCCCGCGGGGGAGACCCAGTACTTC
TRBV7-9	-	TRBJ2-3	TRBD2	CASSPRYGGRMDTQYF	TGTGCCAGCAGCCCAAGATATGGCGGGAGGATGGATACGCAGTATTTT
TRBV7-8	few	TRBJ2-7	-	CASSLGAGPFAYEQYF	TGTGCCAGCAGCTTAGGAGCCGGACCATTCGCCTACGAGCAGTACTTC
TRBV11-2	-	TRBJ2-1	-	CASSQYPEPSSYNEQFF	TGTGCCAGCAGCCAATACCCCGAACCAAGCTCCTACAATGAGCAGTTCTTC
TRBV7-9	-	TRBJ2-7	TRBD2	CASSLPTSGQLSYEQYF	TGTGCCAGCAGCCTGCCAACTAGCGGTCAACTCTCCTACGAGCAGTACTTC
TRBV5-1	-	TRBJ2-5	-	CASSSQGAKETQYF	TGCGCCAGCAGCTCACAGGGAGCAAAAGAGACCCAGTACTTC
TRBV9	-	TRBJ1-1	-	CASSDSRGVNAEAFF	TGTGCCAGCAGCGATTCGAGGGGGGTTAACGCTGAAGCTTTCTTT